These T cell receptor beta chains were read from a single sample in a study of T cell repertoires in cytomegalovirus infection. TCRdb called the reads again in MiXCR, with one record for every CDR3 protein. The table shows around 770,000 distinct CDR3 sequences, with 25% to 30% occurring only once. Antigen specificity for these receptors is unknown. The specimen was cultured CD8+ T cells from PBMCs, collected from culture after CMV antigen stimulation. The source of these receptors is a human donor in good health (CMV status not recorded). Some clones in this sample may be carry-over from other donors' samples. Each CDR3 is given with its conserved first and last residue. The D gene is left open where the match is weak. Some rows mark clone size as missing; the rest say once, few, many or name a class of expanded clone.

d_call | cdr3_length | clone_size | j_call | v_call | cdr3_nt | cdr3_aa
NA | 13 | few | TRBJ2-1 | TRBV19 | TGTGCCAGTAGTATATCGATCCACAATGAGCAGTTCTTC | CASSISIHNEQFF
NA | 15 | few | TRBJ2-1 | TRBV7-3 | TGTGCCAGCAGCTCCCGACGGGGGGCTTACAATGAGCAGTTCTTC | CASSSRRGAYNEQFF
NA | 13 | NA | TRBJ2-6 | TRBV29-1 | TGCAGCGTTCGGTCTTCTGGGGCCAACGTCCTGACTTTC | CSVRSSGANVLTF
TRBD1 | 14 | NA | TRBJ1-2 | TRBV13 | TGTGCCAGCAGCCGAGGACAGGGGGAAAGACCCTACACCTTC | CASSRGQGERPYTF
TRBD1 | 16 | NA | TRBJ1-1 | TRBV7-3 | TGTGCCAGCAGCTCGGTCACAGGGGACCCCTACACTGAAGCTTTCTTT | CASSSVTGDPYTEAFF
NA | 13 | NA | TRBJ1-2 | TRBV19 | TGTGCCACCTTGGGACACTATAACTATGGCTACACCTTC | CATLGHYNYGYTF
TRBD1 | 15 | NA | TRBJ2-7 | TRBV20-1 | TGCAGTGCTGAAACTACAGGGGCCGGAGCCTACGAGCAGTACTTC | CSAETTGAGAYEQYF
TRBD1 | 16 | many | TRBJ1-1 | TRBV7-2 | TGTGCCAGCAGCTTATACAAGAGGGGGCGGAACACTGAAGCTTTCTTT | CASSLYKRGRNTEAFF
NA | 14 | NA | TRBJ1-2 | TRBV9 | TGTGCCAGCAGCGTAGCAACAGGGATTTATGGCTACACCTTC | CASSVATGIYGYTF
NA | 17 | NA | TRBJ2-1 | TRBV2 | TGTGCCAGCAGTGAAACCATCGGGACATACGAGGACAATGAGCAGTTCTTC | CASSETIGTYEDNEQFF
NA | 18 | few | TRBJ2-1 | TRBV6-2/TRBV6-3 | TGTGCCAGCAGTTACTCGATAGGAGGGCAGGGCGATAGGGATGAGCAGTTCTTC | CASSYSIGGQGDRDEQFF
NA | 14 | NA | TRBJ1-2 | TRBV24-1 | TGTGCCACCAGTGATGGGGAATTTTGGGCTGGCTACACCTTC | CATSDGEFWAGYTF
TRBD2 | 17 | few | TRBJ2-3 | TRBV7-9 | TGTGCCAGCAGCTATACTCCGGGACTAGCGGTCATGGATACGCAGTATTTT | CASSYTPGLAVMDTQYF
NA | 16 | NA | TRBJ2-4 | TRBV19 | TGTGCCAGTAGTATAGTCGGCGGACTAGCCAAAAACATTCAGTACTTC | CASSIVGGLAKNIQYF
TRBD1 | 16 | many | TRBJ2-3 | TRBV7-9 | TGTGCCAGCAGTCCCCTAGGGACAGGTAGCACAGATACGCAGTATTTT | CASSPLGTGSTDTQYF
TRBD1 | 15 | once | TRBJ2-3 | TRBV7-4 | TGTGCCAGGAGCCCCGGGCACAGGGGGGCAGATACGCAGTATTTT | CARSPGHRGADTQYF
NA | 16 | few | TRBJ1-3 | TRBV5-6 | TGTGCCAGCAGCAGCGGGGGACGCATCTCTGGAAACACCATATATTTT | CASSSGGRISGNTIYF
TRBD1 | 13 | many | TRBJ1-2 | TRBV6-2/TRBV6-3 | TGTGCCAGCAGTCCCGGGACAGGGCTGGACTACACCTTC | CASSPGTGLDYTF
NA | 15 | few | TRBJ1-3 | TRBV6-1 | TGTGCCAGCAGTGAGTGGGTAAACTCTGGAAACACCATATATTTT | CASSEWVNSGNTIYF
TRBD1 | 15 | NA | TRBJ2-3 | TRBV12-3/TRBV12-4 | TGTGCCAGCAGTTTAGGGCAGGGGGCGGGAGATACGCAGTATTTT | CASSLGQGAGDTQYF
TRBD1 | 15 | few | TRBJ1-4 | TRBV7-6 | TGTGCCAGCAGGGGGACAGATACAACTAATGAAAAACTGTTTTTT | CASRGTDTTNEKLFF
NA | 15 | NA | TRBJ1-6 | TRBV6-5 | TGTGCCAGCAGTCCCTTAAGCTCCTATAATTCACCCCTCCACTTT | CASSPLSSYNSPLHF
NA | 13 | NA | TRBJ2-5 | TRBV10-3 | TGTGCCACCAAGAAGGCAGTCCAAGAGACCCAGTACTTC | CATKKAVQETQYF
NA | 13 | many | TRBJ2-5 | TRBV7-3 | TGTGCCAGCAGCCTCGCGAATGCAGAGACCCAGTACTTC | CASSLANAETQYF
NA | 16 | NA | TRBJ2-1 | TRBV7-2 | TGTGCCAGCAGCTTAAACCAGGGAAGCTCCTACAATGAGCAGTTCTTC | CASSLNQGSSYNEQFF
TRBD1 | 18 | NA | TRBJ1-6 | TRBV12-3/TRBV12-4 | TGTGCCAGCAGTTTCTCATACAGGGGGAGCTCCTATAATTCACCCCTCCACTTT | CASSFSYRGSSYNSPLHF
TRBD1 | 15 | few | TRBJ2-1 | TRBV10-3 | TGTGCCACTCATGAACCGGGACAGGGCTATAATGAGCAGTTCTTC | CATHEPGQGYNEQFF
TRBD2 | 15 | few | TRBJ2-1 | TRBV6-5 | TGTGCCAGCAGTTCTCCGGGACTACCTTACAATGAGCAGTTCTTC | CASSSPGLPYNEQFF
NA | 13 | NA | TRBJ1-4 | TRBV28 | TGTGCCAGCACCCCCCAAGCAGGGGAAAAACTGTTTTTT | CASTPQAGEKLFF
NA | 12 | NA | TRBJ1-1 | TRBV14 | TGTGCCAGCAGCCATACTAACACTGAAGCTTTCTTT | CASSHTNTEAFF
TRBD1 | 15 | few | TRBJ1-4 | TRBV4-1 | TGTGCCAGCAGCACGGGCGGGACAGGGCATGAAAAACTGTTTTTT | CASSTGGTGHEKLFF
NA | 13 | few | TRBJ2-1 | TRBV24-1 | TGTGCCACCAGTGGAAGCAGCGACAATGAGCAGTTCTTC | CATSGSSDNEQFF
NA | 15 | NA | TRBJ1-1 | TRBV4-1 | TGCGCCAGCAGCCCTCCTCGGGGGGGGGGCACTGAAGCTTTCTTT | CASSPPRGGGTEAFF
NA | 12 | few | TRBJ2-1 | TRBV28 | TGTGCCAGCACCATTCCCCTCAATGAGCAGTTCTTC | CASTIPLNEQFF
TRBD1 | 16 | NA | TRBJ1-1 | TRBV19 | TGTGCCAGTAGTATAGGATATGAGGGGGCTAACACTGAAGCTTTCTTT | CASSIGYEGANTEAFF
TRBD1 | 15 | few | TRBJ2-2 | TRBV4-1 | TGCGCCAGCAGGGGGACAGGGCCAAACACCGGGGAGCTGTTTTTT | CASRGTGPNTGELFF
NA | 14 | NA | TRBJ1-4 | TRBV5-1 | TGCGCCAGCAGCTCATCGGACGGTAATGAAAAACTGTTTTTT | CASSSSDGNEKLFF
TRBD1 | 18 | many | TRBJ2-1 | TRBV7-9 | TGTGCCAGCAGCTTCCCCCTCCAACGACAGGGGGCGGATAATGAGCAGTTCTTC | CASSFPLQRQGADNEQFF
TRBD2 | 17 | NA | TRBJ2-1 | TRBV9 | TGTGCCAGCAGCGTAGTGGGAACTAGCGGGGGGGCCGGTGAGCAGTTCTTC | CASSVVGTSGGAGEQFF
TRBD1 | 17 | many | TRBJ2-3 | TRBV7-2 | TGTGCCAGCAGCTTAGTACCACCGGGACAGGGATCAGATACGCAGTATTTT | CASSLVPPGQGSDTQYF
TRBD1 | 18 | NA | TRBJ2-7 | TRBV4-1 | TGCGCCAGCAGCCAAGATTACCGGACAGGGGGCTCTGGTTACGAGCAGTACTTC | CASSQDYRTGGSGYEQYF
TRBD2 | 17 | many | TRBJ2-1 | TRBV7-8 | TGTGCCAGCAGCTACAGTAGCGGGGGGGCCTCCTACAATGAGCAGTTCTTC | CASSYSSGGASYNEQFF
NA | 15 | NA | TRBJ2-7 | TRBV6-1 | TGTGCCAGCAGTCTCCTACCGACAGGTCTCTACGAGCAGTACTTC | CASSLLPTGLYEQYF
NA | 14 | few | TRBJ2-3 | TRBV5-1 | TGCGCCAGCAGCCACCGGGACATCACAGATACGCAGTATTTT | CASSHRDITDTQYF
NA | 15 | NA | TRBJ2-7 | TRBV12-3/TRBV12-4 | TGTGCCAGCAAACCCTCTGACGGGGCCCCCTACGAGCAGTACTTC | CASKPSDGAPYEQYF
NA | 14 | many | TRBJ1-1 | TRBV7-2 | TGTGCCAGCAGCTTAAACCCAGGGTTTACTGAAGCTTTCTTT | CASSLNPGFTEAFF
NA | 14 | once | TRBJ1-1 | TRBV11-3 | TGTGCCAGCAGCTTAAACAGCGGGGACCCTGAAGCTTTCTTT | CASSLNSGDPEAFF
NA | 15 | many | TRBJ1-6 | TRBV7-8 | TGTGCCAGCAGCTTAAACCAGGGCTCAAATTCACCCCTCCACTTT | CASSLNQGSNSPLHF
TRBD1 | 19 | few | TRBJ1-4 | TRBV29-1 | TGCGCCGTTTGGCTCCCAGACAGGGGGTTATCAAAGCGCTATGAAAAACTGTTTTTT | CAVWLPDRGLSKRYEKLFF
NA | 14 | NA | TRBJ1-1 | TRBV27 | TGTGCCAGCAGTTTTACAGTCATGAACACTGAAGCTTTCTTT | CASSFTVMNTEAFF